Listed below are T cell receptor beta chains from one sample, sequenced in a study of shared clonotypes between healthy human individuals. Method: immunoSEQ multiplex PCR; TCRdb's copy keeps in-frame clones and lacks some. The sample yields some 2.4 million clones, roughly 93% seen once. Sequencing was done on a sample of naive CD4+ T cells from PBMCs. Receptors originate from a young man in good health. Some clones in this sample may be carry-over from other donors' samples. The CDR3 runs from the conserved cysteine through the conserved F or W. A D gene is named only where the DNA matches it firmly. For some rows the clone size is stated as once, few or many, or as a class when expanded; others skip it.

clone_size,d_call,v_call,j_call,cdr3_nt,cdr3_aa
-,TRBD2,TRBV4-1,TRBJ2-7,TGCGCCAGTAAAACCCGGGAGGGGGGGGGCTACGAGCAGTACTTC,CASKTREGGGYEQYF
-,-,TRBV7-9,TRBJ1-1,TGTGCCAGCAGCTCAGAGGGAAACACTGAAGCTTTCTTT,CASSSEGNTEAFF
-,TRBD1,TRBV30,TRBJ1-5,TGTGCCTGGAGTGGGGACAGGGTGGGCAATCAGCCCCAGCATTTT,CAWSGDRVGNQPQHF
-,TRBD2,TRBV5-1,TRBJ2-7,TGCGCCAGCAGCTCTCAGACTAGCGGGAGGTCCGAGCAGTACTTC,CASSSQTSGRSEQYF
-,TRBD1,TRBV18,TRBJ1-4,TGTGCCAGCTCACCACTCCGGGACAGGGACGGGAGAAAACTGTTTTTT,CASSPLRDRDGRKLFF
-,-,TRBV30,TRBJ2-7,TGTGCCTGGAGTGTACAGGGCCACGAGCAGTACTTC,CAWSVQGHEQYF
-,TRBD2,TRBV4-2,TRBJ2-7,TGTGCCAGCAGCCAAGATCAGCTAGCGGGAGGGAGCGAGCAGTACTTC,CASSQDQLAGGSEQYF
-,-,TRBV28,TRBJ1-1,TGTGCCAGCAGTTTACTAGGGAACACTGAAGCTTTCTTT,CASSLLGNTEAFF
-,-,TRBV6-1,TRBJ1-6,TGTGCCAGCAGTGAGAACTTCTATAATTCACCCCTCCACTTT,CASSENFYNSPLHF
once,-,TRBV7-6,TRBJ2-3,TGTGCCAGCAGCTTAGATGGGGGGCGTAGGAATACGCAGTATTTT,CASSLDGGRRNTQYF
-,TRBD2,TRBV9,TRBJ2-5,TGTGCCAGCTTTCGGAGAGGGCTAGCGGGAGCCCAAATCCAAGAGACCCAGTACTTC,CASFRRGLAGAQIQETQYF
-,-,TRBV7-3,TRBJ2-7,TGTGCCAGCAGCCCCCCGGGAAGCTACGAGCAGTACTTC,CASSPPGSYEQYF
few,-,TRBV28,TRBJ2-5,TGTGCCAGCAGTTTTGAGAGGGAGGAGACCCAGTACTTC,CASSFEREETQYF
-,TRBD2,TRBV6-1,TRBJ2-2,TGTGCCAGCAGTGAGATAGCGGGCTTCAGCACCGGGGAGCTGTTTTTC,CASSEIAGFSTGELFF
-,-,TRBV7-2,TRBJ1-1,TGTGCCAGCAGCCTCCCTTTTAGTTCGGAAGCTTTCTTT,CASSLPFSSEAFF
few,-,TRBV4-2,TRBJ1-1,TGTGCCAGCAGCCAAGGAGGGGGGAACACTGAAGCTTTCTTT,CASSQGGGNTEAFF
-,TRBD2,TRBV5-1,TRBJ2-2,TGCGCCAGCAGCACTTTAGCGGGAGTAAACACCGGGGAGCTGTTTTTT,CASSTLAGVNTGELFF
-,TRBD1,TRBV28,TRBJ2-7,TGTGCCAGCAGTTTAACCGGGACAGGGGTTGGCGAGCAGTACTTC,CASSLTGTGVGEQYF
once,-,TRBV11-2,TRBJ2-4,TGTGCCAGCAGCTTAGATATAGGGTTGCCCAAAAACATTCAGTACTTC,CASSLDIGLPKNIQYF
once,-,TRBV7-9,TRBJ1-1,TGTGCCAGCAGCGCCCGGGAGGGGGGGAAAACTGAAGCTTTCTTT,CASSAREGGKTEAFF
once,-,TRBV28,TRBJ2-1,TGTGCCAGCAGCAACGCCGGGTCCTACAATGAGCAGTTCTTC,CASSNAGSYNEQFF
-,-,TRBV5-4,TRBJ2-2,TGTGCCAGCAGCTTGGATGGCACCGGGGAGCTGTTTTTT,CASSLDGTGELFF
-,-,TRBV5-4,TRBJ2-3,TGTGCCAGCAGCTCATATAGCGGAGGGGCAGATACGCAGTATTTT,CASSSYSGGADTQYF
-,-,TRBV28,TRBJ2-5,TGTGCCAGCAGGGAGGGGATGGAAGAGACCCAGTACTTC,CASREGMEETQYF
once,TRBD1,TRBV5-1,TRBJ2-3,TGCGCCAGCAGCTTGGAATCGACAGGGAGCACAGATACGCAGTATTTT,CASSLESTGSTDTQYF
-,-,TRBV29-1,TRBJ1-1,TGCAGCGTTGTACGGGCCACTGAAGCTTTCTTT,CSVVRATEAFF
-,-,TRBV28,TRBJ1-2,TGTGCCAGCAGTTTAGCGGAACCTAACTATGGCTACACCTTC,CASSLAEPNYGYTF
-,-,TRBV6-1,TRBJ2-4,TGTGCCAGCCGAGGTGAGGCCAAAAACATTCAGTACTTC,CASRGEAKNIQYF
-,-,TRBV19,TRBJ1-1,TGTGCCAGTAGTAACCAACTCAGCACTGAAGCTTTCTTT,CASSNQLSTEAFF
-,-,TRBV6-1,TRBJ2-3,TGTGCCAGCAGCCCCGGGGTCGGGGGTCCATGGTATTTT,CASSPGVGGPWYF
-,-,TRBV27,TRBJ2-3,TGTGCCAGCAGTTTCGGTCGGCGGGATCTTACGCAGTATTTT,CASSFGRRDLTQYF
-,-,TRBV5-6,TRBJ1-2,TGTGCCAGCAGCCCCCGAGACACCTTGGGCTATGGCTACACCTTC,CASSPRDTLGYGYTF
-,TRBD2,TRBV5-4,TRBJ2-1,TGTGCCAGCCGGACGGTGGGGAGGGCAGGGAATGAGCAGTTCTTC,CASRTVGRAGNEQFF